This T cell receptor beta chain appears in the sequencing data of a study of cytomegalovirus exposure and HLA in healthy donors. Study context: For the approximately 360 genotyped donors, approximately 83% fell within the Caucasian-associated ancestry cluster.

Study-level results: What a later analysis showed was that several of the most significant clusters appeared linked to common viral pathogens. What a later analysis reportedly showed was that an Asian-associated ancestry cluster had fewer N-insertions than the approximately 700-donor mean. With DRB1 most and HLA-C fewest, TCR association rates differed between HLA loci in a later analysis.

The CDR3 length is 16 residues. V lost 3 bases to trimming and J lost 10 bases; unmatched junction nucleotides: 13. The germline V gene has CDR1 SGDLS and CDR2 YYNGEE. The PCR was carried out with 60 Vbeta primers and 13 Jbeta primers. The method was immunoSEQ multiplex PCR; TCRdb's version includes in-frame clones alone and lacks a portion of them. The data show approximately 150,000 clones, 60% to 80% seen once. Regarding this clone: The antigen is undetermined.

This chain uses TRBV9 with TRBJ1-4; the match to TRBD1 covers 9 bases. The TCR originated in a man between 18 and 35 years old in good health and CMV-seropositive. The material sequenced was PBMCs. CDR3 nucleotides: TGTGCCAGCAGCGCTCCCCCGGGACAGGGTTCTGTAAAACTGTTTTTT. Translation gives CASSAPPGQGSVKLFF.